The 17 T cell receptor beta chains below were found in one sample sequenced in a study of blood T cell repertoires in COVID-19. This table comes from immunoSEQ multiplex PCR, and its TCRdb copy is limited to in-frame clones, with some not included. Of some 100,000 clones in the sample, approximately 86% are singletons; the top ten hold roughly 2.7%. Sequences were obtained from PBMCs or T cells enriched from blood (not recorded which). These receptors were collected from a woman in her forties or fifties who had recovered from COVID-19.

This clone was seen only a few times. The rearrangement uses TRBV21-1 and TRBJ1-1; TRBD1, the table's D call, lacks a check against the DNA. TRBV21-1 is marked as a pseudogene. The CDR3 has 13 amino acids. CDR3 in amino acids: CASSRQGNTEAFF. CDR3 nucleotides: TGTGCCAGCAGCAGACAGGGAAACACTGAAGCTTTCTTT.

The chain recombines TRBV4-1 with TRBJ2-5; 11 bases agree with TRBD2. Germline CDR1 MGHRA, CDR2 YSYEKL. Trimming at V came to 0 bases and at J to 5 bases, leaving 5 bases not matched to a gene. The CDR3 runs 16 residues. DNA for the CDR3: TGCGCCAGCAGCCAAGAACCTAGCGGGGGGCGGGAGACCCAGTACTTC. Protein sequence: CASSQEPSGGRETQYF.

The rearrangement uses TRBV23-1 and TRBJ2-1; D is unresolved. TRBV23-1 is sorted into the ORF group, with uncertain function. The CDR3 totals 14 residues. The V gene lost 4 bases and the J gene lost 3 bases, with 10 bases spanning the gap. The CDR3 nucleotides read TGCGCCAGCAGTCGAGCTAGTGTCTACAATGAGCAGTTCTTC. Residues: CASSRASVYNEQFF.

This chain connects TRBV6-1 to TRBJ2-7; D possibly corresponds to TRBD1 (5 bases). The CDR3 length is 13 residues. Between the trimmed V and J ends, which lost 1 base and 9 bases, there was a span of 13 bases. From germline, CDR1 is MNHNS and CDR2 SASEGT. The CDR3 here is CASSEVSQGLQYF. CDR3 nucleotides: TGTGCCAGCAGTGAAGTCTCCCAGGGCCTGCAGTACTTC.

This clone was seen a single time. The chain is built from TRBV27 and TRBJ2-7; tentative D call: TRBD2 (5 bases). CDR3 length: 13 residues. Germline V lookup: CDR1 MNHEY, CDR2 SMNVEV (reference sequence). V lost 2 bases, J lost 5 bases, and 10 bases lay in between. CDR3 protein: CASSLEEADEQYF. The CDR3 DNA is TGTGCCAGCAGTTTAGAGGAGGCCGACGAGCAGTACTTC.

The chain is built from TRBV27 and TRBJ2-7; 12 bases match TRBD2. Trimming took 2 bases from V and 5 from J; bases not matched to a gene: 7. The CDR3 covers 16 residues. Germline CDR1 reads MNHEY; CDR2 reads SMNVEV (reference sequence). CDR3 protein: CASSLLAGGPLDEQYF. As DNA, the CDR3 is TGTGCCAGCAGTTTACTAGCGGGAGGGCCTCTTGACGAGCAGTACTTC.

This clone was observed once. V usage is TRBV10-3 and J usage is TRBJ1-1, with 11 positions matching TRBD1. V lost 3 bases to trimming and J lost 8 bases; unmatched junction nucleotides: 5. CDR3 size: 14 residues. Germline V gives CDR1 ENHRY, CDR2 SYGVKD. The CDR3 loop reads CAISEADRGLEAFF. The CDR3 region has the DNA TGTGCCATCAGTGAAGCGGACAGGGGGCTGGAAGCTTTCTTT.

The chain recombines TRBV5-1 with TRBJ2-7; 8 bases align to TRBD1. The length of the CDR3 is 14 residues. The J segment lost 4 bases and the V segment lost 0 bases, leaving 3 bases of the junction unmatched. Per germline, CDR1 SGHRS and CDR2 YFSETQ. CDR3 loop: CASSLVDREYEQYF. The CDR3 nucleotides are TGCGCCAGCAGCTTGGTGGACAGGGAGTACGAGCAGTACTTC. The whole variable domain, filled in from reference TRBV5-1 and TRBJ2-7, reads KAGVTQTPRYLIKTRGQQVTLSCSPISGHRSVSWYQQTPGQGLQFLFEYFSETQRNKGNFPGRFSGRQFSNSRSEMNVSTLELGDSALYLCASSLVDREYEQYFGPGTRLTVT.

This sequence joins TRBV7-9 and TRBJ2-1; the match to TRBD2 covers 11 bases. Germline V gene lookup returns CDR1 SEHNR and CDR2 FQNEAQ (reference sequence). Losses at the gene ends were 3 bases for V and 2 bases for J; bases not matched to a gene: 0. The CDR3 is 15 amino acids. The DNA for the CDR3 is TGTGCCAGCAGCTTTAGCGGGGGGGCCTACAATGAGCAGTTCTTC. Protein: CASSFSGGAYNEQFF.

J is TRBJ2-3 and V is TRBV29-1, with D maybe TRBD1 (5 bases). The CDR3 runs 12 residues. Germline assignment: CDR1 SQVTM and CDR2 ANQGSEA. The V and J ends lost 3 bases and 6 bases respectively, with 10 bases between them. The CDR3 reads CSVDGAPDTQYF. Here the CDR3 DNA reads TGCAGCGTTGATGGGGCGCCCGATACGCAGTATTTT.

The CDR3 region has the DNA TGTGCCAGCAGCGAAGATAGCGGCACCTACAATGAGCAGTTCTTC. Translation: CASSEDSGTYNEQFF. The V gene is TRBV9, the J gene TRBJ2-1; D may be TRBD2 (6 bases). Trimming removed 3 bases from V and 2 bases from J, with 12 bases in between. CDR1 and CDR2 from the germline V gene are SGDLS and YYNGEE. The CDR3 covers 15 residues.

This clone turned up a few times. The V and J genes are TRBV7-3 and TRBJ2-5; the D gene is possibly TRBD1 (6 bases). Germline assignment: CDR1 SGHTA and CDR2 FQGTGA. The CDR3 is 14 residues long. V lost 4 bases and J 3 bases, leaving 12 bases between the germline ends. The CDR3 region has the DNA TGTGCCAGCAGCTCCGGACAGCCGAAAGAGACCCAGTACTTC. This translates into CASSSGQPKETQYF.

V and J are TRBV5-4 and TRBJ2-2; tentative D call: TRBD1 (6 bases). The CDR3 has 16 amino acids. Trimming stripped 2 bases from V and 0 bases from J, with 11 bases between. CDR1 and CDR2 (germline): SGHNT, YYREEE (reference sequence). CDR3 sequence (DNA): TGTGCCAGCAGCTTCGGCCAGGGGACGAACACCGGGGAGCTGTTTTTT. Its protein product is CASSFGQGTNTGELFF.

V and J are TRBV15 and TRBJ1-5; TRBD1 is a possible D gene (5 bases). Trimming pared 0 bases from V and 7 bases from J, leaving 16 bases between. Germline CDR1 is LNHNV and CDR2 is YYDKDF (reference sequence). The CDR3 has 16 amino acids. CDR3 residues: CATSRDRVRGDQPQHF. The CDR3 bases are TGTGCCACCAGCAGAGACCGCGTACGGGGGGACCAGCCCCAGCATTTT.

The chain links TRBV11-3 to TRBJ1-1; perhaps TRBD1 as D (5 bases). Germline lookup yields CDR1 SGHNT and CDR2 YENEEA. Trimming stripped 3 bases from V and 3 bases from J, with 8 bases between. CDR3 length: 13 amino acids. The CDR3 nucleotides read TGTGCCAGCAGCTTGCGGGGCTACACTGAAGCTTTCTTT. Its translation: CASSLRGYTEAFF.

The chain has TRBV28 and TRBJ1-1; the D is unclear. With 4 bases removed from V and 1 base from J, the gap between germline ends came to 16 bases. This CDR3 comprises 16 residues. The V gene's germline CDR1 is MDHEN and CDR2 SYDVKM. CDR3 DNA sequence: TGTGCCAGCAGTTCTTTCTCTGCCAGATCGAACACTGAAGCTTTCTTT. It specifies CASSSFSARSNTEAFF.

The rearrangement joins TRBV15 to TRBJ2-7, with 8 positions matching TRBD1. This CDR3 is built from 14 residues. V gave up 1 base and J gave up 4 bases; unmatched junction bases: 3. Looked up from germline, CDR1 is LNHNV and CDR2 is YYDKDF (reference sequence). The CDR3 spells CATSRAGGSYEQYF. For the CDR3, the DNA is TGTGCCACCAGCAGAGCAGGGGGCAGTTACGAGCAGTACTTC.